This TCR beta chain was documented in a study of blood T cell repertoires in COVID-19. Study at large: Researchers got acute and convalescent COVID-19 samples from the United States, Italy and Spain. The analysed material was cDNA or gDNA that came from T cells, B-cell-depleted T cells, or PBMCs.

In the authors' workflow: Amplification from reference gene primers served as the basis for estimated nucleated cell counts. Clones were read by immunoSEQ multiplex PCR, and TCRdb kept only the in-frame ones, dropping some. The V and J calls and clone size are taken from that table; D and trimming were inferred from the DNA. The sample contains a few hundred thousand clones, roughly nine tenths of which appear only once. V was shortened by 3 bases and J by 0 bases, with 6 bases between the two germline ends. Germline CDR1 reads LNHDA; CDR2 reads SQIVND (reference sequence). There are 14 residues in the CDR3.

The rearrangement links TRBV19 to TRBJ1-5; D uncertain. The receptor was isolated from a man between 18 and 35 years old with active or convalescent COVID-19. The sequenced sample consisted of peripheral blood. Written as DNA, the CDR3 is TGTGCCAGTAGTATGGCCGTTAGCAATCAGCCCCAGCATTTT. Translating gives CASSMAVSNQPQHF.